In this sample, the clone carrying this T cell receptor beta chain is medium-sized (0.01 to 0.1%). From germline, CDR1 is MNHNY and CDR2 SVGAGI (reference sequence). V lost 6 bases and J lost 5, with 19 bases in between. This CDR3 comprises 15 residues. The data originate from a study of OX40 agonist ivuxolimab in advanced cancers. Data came from immunoSEQ multiplex PCR; TCRdb stores just in-frame clones and leaves some out. Found here are 50,000 to 60,000 clones, roughly three quarters of them singletons; the top ten hold roughly 1.2%. The sequencing used CD4+ or CD8+ T cells sorted from blood, collected in a trial of the OX40 agonist ivuxolimab. This receptor was taken from an adult with an advanced solid tumor such as melanoma, head and neck, liver or kidney cancer. The chain carries TRBV6-6 and TRBJ1-1; D unresolved. CDR3 loop: CASSPLVGFGTEAFF. DNA for the CDR3: TGTGCCAGCAGCCCCTTGGTTGGGTTTGGGACTGAAGCTTTCTTT.